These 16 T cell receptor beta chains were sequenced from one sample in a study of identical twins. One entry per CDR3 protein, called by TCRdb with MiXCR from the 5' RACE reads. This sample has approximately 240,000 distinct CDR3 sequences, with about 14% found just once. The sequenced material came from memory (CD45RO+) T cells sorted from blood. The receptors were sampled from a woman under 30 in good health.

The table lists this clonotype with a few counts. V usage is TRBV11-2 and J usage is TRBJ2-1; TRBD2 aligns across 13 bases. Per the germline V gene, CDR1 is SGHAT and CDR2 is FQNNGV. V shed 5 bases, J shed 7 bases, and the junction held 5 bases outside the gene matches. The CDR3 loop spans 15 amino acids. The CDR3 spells CASSAWTSGGNEQFF. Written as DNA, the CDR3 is TGTGCCAGCAGCGCATGGACTAGCGGGGGTAATGAGCAGTTCTTC.

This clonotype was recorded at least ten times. The CDR3, as DNA: TGTGCCAGCAGTGACGGCGGGGGAAGCACAGATACGCAGTATTTT. This codes for CASSDGGGSTDTQYF. V usage is TRBV6-4 and J usage is TRBJ2-3; 7 positions agree with TRBD2. Germline V lookup: CDR1 MRHNA, CDR2 SNTAGT. V trimming: 2 bases; J trimming: 0 bases; junction bases outside the gene matches: 2. The CDR3 consists of 15 residues.

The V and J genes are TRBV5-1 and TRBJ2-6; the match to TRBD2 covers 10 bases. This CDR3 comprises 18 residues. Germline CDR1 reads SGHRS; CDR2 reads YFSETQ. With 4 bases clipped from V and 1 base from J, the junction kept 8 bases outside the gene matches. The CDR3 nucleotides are TGCGCCAGCAGCACAGAGACTAGCGGGTGGTCTGGGGCCAACGTCCTGACTTTC. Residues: CASSTETSGWSGANVLTF.

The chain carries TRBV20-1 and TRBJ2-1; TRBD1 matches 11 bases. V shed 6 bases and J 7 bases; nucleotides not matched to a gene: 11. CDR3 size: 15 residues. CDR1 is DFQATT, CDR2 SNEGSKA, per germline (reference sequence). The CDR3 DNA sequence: TGCAGTGCGCCGAGCCCCGGGACAGGGGGGAATGAGCAGTTCTTC. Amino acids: CSAPSPGTGGNEQFF.

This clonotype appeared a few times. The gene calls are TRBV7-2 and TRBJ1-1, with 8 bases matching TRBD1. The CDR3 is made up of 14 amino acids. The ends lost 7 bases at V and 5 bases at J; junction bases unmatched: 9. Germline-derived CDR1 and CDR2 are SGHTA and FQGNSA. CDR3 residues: CASTPGQGWTEAFF. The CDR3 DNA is TGTGCCAGCACCCCTGGACAGGGTTGGACTGAAGCTTTCTTT.

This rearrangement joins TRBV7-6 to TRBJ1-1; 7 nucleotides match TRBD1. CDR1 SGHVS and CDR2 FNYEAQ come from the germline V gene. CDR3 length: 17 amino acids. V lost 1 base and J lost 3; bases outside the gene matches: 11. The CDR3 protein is CASSLGGRGGYYTEAFF. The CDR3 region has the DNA TGTGCCAGCAGCTTAGGAGGCAGGGGGGGGTACTACACTGAAGCTTTCTTT.

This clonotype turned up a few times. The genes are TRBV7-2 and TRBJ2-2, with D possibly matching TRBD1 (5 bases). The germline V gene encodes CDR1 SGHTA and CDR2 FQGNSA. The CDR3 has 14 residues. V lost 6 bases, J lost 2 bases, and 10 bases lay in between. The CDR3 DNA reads TGTGCCAGCAGTGTAGGGGTCAACACCGGGGAGCTGTTTTTT. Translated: CASSVGVNTGELFF.

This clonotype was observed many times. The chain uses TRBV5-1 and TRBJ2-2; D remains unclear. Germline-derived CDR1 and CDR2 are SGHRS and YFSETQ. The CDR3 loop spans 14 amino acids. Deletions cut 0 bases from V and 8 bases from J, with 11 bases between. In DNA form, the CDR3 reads TGCGCCAGCAGCTTGGGATCAGGAACTGGGGAGCTGTTTTTT. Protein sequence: CASSLGSGTGELFF. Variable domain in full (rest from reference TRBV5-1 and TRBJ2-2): KAGVTQTPRYLIKTRGQQVTLSCSPISGHRSVSWYQQTPGQGLQFLFEYFSETQRNKGNFPGRFSGRQFSNSRSEMNVSTLELGDSALYLCASSLGSGTGELFFGEGSRLTVL.

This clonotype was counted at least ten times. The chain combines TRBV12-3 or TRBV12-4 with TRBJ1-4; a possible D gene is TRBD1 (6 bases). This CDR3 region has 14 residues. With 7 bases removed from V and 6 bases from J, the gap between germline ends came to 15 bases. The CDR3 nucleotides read TGTGCCAGCACCAGGGGAGTCGTCTATGAAAAACTGTTTTTT. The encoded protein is CASTRGVVYEKLFF.

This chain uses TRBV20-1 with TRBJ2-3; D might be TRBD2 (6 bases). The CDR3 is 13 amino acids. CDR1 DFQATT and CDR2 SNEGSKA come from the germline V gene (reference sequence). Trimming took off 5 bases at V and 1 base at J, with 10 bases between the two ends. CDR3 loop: CSAPAGGTDTQYF. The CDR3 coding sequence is TGCAGTGCTCCAGCGGGCGGCACAGATACGCAGTATTTT.

CDR3 nucleotides: TGTGCCAGCAGCTTAGTCCCAGCGAGCAGCACAGATACGCAGTATTTT. This codes for CASSLVPASSTDTQYF. The rearrangement joins TRBV7-2 to TRBJ2-3; D is unresolved. From germline, CDR1 is SGHTA and CDR2 FQGNSA. The CDR3 has 16 amino acids. V was clipped by 1 base and J by 0 bases, with 11 bases between them.

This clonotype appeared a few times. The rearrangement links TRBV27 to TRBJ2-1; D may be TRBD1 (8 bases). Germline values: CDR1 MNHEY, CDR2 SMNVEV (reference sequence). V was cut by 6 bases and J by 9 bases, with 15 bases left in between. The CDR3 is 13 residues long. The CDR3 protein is CASRDREGSEQFF. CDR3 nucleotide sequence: TGTGCCAGCAGGGACAGGGAGGGGAGTGAGCAGTTCTTC.

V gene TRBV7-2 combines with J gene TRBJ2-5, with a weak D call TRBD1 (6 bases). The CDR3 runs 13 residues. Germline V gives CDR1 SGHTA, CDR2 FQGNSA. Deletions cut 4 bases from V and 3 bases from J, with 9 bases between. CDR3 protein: CASSSGQKETQYF. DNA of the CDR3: TGTGCCAGCAGCTCTGGACAGAAAGAGACCCAGTACTTC.

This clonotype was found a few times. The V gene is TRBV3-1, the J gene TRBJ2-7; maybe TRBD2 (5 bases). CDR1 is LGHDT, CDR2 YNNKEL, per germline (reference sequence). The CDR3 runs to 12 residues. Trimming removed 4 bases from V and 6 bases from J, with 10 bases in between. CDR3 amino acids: CASSPRSGEQYF. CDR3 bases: TGTGCCAGCAGCCCACGCAGCGGCGAGCAGTACTTC.

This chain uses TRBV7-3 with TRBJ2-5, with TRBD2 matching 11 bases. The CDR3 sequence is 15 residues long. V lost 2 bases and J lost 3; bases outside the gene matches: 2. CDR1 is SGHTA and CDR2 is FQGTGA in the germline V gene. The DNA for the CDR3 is TGTGCCAGCAGCTTAGGGGGACTAGCGGAAGAGACCCAGTACTTC. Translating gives CASSLGGLAEETQYF.

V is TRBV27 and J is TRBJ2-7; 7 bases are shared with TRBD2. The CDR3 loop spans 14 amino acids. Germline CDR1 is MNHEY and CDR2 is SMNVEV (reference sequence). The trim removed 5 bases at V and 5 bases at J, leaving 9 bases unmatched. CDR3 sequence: CASSRLSGGNEQYF. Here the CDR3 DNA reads TGTGCCAGCAGTCGTCTTTCGGGAGGTAACGAGCAGTACTTC.